A single sample gave rise to the 9 T cell receptor beta chains below, sequenced in a study of T cell clonality in common variable immunodeficiency. TCRdb's table, derived via immunoSEQ multiplex PCR, lists solely in-frame clones and lacks some. This sample has under 20,000 clones and no singletons, with over 6.5% in the ten largest. These receptors have no known antigen. The study's findings and limits: Reportedly, TCR beta sequences from common variable immunodeficiency showed fewer deletions and N-nucleotide insertions.

Sequencing was done on a sample of peripheral blood mononuclear cells. These receptors were taken from a human donor with common variable immunodeficiency.

Note on this clone: At one of its ends the junction is not consistent with the germline gene, which may arise from a read error. The read stops 3 residues short of the end of the CDR3; the missing end is completed from the germline J gene. The genes are TRBV5-4 and TRBJ2-5; the match to TRBD1 covers 8 bases. The CDR3 loop spans 13 amino acids. The germline V gene has CDR1 SGHNT and CDR2 YYREEE (reference sequence). Incomplete CDR3 DNA: TGTGCCGGCAGCCCGACAGGGGAAGAGACC. Translating it yields CAGSPTGEET. The entire CDR3 protein reads CAGSPTGEETQYF.

This clone has a count of ten or more. The read gets to within 3 residues of the CDR3 end, and the germline J gene fills in the rest. This sequence joins TRBV18 and TRBJ2-4; 8 bases match TRBD1. V lost 0 bases, J lost 0 bases, and 16 bases stayed unmatched. Germline loops: CDR1 KGHSH, CDR2 LQKENI. The CDR3 extends over 21 amino acids. The chain's CDR3 is CASSPPSGQGPFYLAKNIQYF. CDR3 DNA (partial): TGTGCCAGCTCACCACCGAGCGGACAGGGCCCGTTTTATCTAGCCAAAAACATT.

The sequenced CDR3 bases are TGTGCCAGCAGTCCCAGGGGGTCGAACACCGGGGAG. It encodes CASSPRGSNTGE. The CDR3, in full, reads CASSPRGSNTGELFF. The V gene is TRBV7-3, the J gene TRBJ2-2; 7 bases fit TRBD1. Read data end 3 residues before the CDR3 end; the end is taken from the germline J gene. V gave up 6 bases and J gave up 0 bases; unmatched junction bases: 4. The CDR3 spans 15 residues. CDR1 is SGHTA, CDR2 FQGTGA, per germline.

This clone is labeled medium-sized (0.01 to 0.1%). The read ends 3 residues before the CDR3 terminus; that terminus is restored from the germline J gene. The rearrangement joins TRBV20-1 to TRBJ1-2; possibly TRBD1 for D (5 bases). The germline V gene encodes CDR1 DFQATT and CDR2 SNEGSKA (reference sequence). Deletions cut 3 bases from V and 0 bases from J, with 11 bases between. The CDR3 has 14 amino acids. The sequenced part of the CDR3 DNA is TGCAGTGCTAGCCCCGGGGGTTCTAACTATGGC. Residues: CSASPGGSNYG. From start to end, the CDR3 is CSASPGGSNYGYTF.

About this clone itself: The read falls 3 residues short of the CDR3 end, and the missing part is taken from the germline J gene. The chain carries TRBV2 and TRBJ2-1, with D perhaps matching TRBD1 (5 bases). In germline, CDR1 is SNHLY, CDR2 FYNNEI. CDR3 length equals 15 residues. Trimming removed 1 base at V and 3 bases at J, with 10 bases between. The covered CDR3 bases are TGTGCCAGCAGTGAAGAGGGGCTGCGCTACAATGAG. Translating it yields CASSEEGLRYNE. The entire CDR3 protein is CASSEEGLRYNEQFF.

To note about this clone: The read ends 3 residues before the CDR3 terminus; that terminus is restored from the germline J gene. The chain couples TRBV7-2 to TRBJ1-5; D call uncertain. The CDR3 covers 12 residues. The germline V gene encodes CDR1 SGHTA and CDR2 FQGNSA. Trimming took off 5 bases at V and 3 bases at J, with 5 bases between the two ends. CDR3 bases read: TGTGCCAGCAGCCAGAACAATCAGCCC. Its translation is CASSQNNQP. The complete CDR3 sequence is CASSQNNQPQHF.

This clone was observed many times. The sequenced fragment ends 3 residues before the CDR3 boundary, so the rest is inferred from the germline J gene. This sequence joins TRBV28 and TRBJ2-2; D may be TRBD1 (6 bases). Germline V gives CDR1 MDHEN, CDR2 SYDVKM. The CDR3 runs 16 residues. The V and J ends lost 7 bases and 0 bases respectively, with 15 bases between them. The DNA read from the CDR3 is TGTGCCAGCATAGACAGGCTTGGCTCGAACACCGGGGAG. Translating gives CASIDRLGSNTGE. From start to end, the CDR3 is CASIDRLGSNTGELFF. Complete variable domain (other parts from reference TRBV28 and TRBJ2-2): DVKVTQSSRYLVKRTGEKVFLECVQDMDHENMFWYRQDPGLGLRLIYFSYDVKMKEKGDIPEGYSVSREKKERFSLILESASTNQTSMYLCASIDRLGSNTGELFFGEGSRLTVL.

A note on this clone: Read coverage stops 3 residues before the CDR3 terminus; the germline J gene supplies the remainder. This chain connects TRBV7-2 to TRBJ1-1, with D tentatively TRBD1 (5 bases). The CDR3 extends over 14 amino acids. CDR1 SGHTA and CDR2 FQGNSA come from the germline V gene. V was cut by 6 bases and J by 1 base, with 12 bases left in between. The CDR3 DNA, read in part, is TGTGCCAGCAGTACAGGCGGAGGGAACACTGAA. Protein: CASSTGGGNTE. The CDR3 in its entirety is CASSTGGGNTEAFF.

As for this clone: The read finishes 3 residues shy of the CDR3 end, and the germline J gene is used to complete it. The chain employs TRBV19 and TRBJ2-1; 9 bases are a match to TRBD2. CDR3 length: 18 amino acids. The J segment lost 0 bases and the V segment lost 3 bases, leaving 9 bases of the junction unmatched. The germline V gene encodes CDR1 LNHDA and CDR2 SQIVND (reference sequence). CDR3 DNA (partial): TGTGCCAGTAGTATTTTTCCCCTAGCGGGGCCCTCCTACAATGAG. Amino acid sequence: CASSIFPLAGPSYNE. The full CDR3 reads CASSIFPLAGPSYNEQFF.